This T cell receptor beta chain stems from a study of T cell changes during pregnancy in multiple sclerosis. The data were produced by immunoSEQ multiplex PCR, yet TCRdb's version contains in-frame clones alone and is incomplete. Of about 98,000 clones listed, roughly nine tenths were seen once; the top ten hold roughly 2.3%. The starting material was peripheral blood, obtained after pregnancy. This clonotype was obtained from a female donor in good health, enrolled as a control in a pregnancy study.

The CDR3 sequence: CASARLAGGSYEQYF. The CDR3 nucleotides are TGTGCCAGCGCGAGACTAGCGGGAGGATCCTACGAGCAGTACTTC. V and J are TRBV27 and TRBJ2-7; 13 bases match TRBD2. This CDR3 has 15 residues. V trimming: 8 bases; J trimming: 1 base; junction bases outside the gene matches: 5. Germline V CDR1 and CDR2: MNHEY, SMNVEV (reference sequence).